Described below is a single T cell receptor beta chain sequence and its context. Antigen: not known. The sample belongs to a study of CD8 T cells in Susac syndrome. Study background: When their blood was taken, patients with Susac syndrome were therapy-naive, taking corticosteroids, or taking intravenous immunoglobulin alone.

Trimming removed 1 base at V and 6 bases at J, with 8 bases between. The CDR3 length is 13 residues. Germline assignment: CDR1 SEHNR and CDR2 FQNEAQ (reference sequence). Findings of the study overall: TEMRA cells and active patients showed peak Susac CD8+ clonal expansion. In total CD8+ repertoires, sixteen Susac-specific public clones were detected, and CD8+ TEMRA repertoires contained five.

Reverse transcription of about 0.5 to 1 ug RNA was carried out with random hexamers. Amplification of the TCR beta CDR3 was carried out by immunoSEQ multiplex PCR, which spanned a total of 54 Vbeta and 13 Jbeta segments. A single record per CDR3 protein comes from TCRdb applying MiXCR to the immunoSEQ multiplex PCR reads. Of under 90,000 distinct CDR3 sequences in the sample, approximately 95% were seen once. The J gene is TRBJ2-3, the V gene TRBV7-9; tentative D call: TRBD2 (6 bases). The sequencing input was CD8+ T cells from PBMCs. This clonotype was obtained from a human donor with Susac syndrome. The DNA for the CDR3 is TGTGCCAGCAGCTTAGGGAGGGCGGATACGCAGTATTTT. Its translation is CASSLGRADTQYF. The full variable domain, in which reference TRBV7-9 and TRBJ2-3 provide the parts outside the CDR3, is DTGVSQNPRHKITKRGQNVTFRCDPISEHNRLYWYRQTLGQGPEFLTYFQNEAQLEKSRLLSDRFSAERPKGSFSTLEIQRTEQGDSAMYLCASSLGRADTQYFGPGTRLTVL.